Below are 18 T cell receptor beta chains sequenced from a single sample in a study of blood T cell repertoires in COVID-19. The protocol was immunoSEQ multiplex PCR, while the TCRdb copy is restricted to in-frame clones and leaves out a portion. The sample yields about 180,000 clones, about 90% seen once. Input material: PBMCs or T cells enriched from blood (not recorded which). These receptors were taken from a woman younger than 35 who had recovered from COVID-19.

This chain connects TRBV27 to TRBJ1-2; D is possibly TRBD1 (5 bases). The germline CDR1 and CDR2 sequences are MNHEY and SMNVEV (reference sequence). V was cut by 5 bases and J by 4 bases, with 11 bases left in between. The CDR3 sequence is 13 residues long. The CDR3 spells CASSLGRSYGYTF. For the CDR3, the DNA is TGTGCCAGCAGTCTGGGGCGTAGCTATGGCTACACCTTC.

The chain uses TRBV27 and TRBJ1-1, with TRBD1 matching over 7 bases. The CDR3 sequence is 15 residues long. CDR1 and CDR2 from the germline V gene are MNHEY and SMNVEV (reference sequence). V lost 1 base to trimming and J lost 1 base; unmatched junction nucleotides: 3. For the CDR3, the DNA is TGTGCCAGCAGTTTATATGGGACAGAGAACACTGAAGCTTTCTTT. This translates into CASSLYGTENTEAFF.

The rearrangement joins TRBV29-1 to TRBJ2-3; 9 bases map to TRBD2. This CDR3 spans 14 amino acids. V lost 0 bases to trimming and J lost 4 bases; unmatched junction nucleotides: 2. CDR1 is SQVTM and CDR2 is ANQGSEA in the germline V gene. The CDR3 nucleotides read TGCAGCGTTGAAGAGGCGGGGGGGGCAGATACGCAGTATTTT. Amino acid sequence: CSVEEAGGADTQYF.

V gene TRBV9 combines with J gene TRBJ2-5; 9 bases fit TRBD1. This CDR3 contains 15 residues. Germline CDR1 and CDR2: SGDLS and YYNGEE. V lost 4 bases to trimming and J lost 6 bases; unmatched junction nucleotides: 10. The CDR3 here is CASSISGDRDQTQYF. The CDR3, as DNA: TGTGCCAGCAGCATAAGTGGGGACAGGGATCAGACCCAGTACTTC.

The chain uses TRBV5-4 and TRBJ1-3; tentatively, D is TRBD1 (6 bases). V lost 1 base and J lost 7, with 12 bases in between. CDR1 is SGHNT and CDR2 is YYREEE in the germline V gene (reference sequence). This CDR3 spans 14 amino acids. CDR3 DNA sequence: TGTGCCAGCAGCTTGTTCCACAGGGAGAACACCATATATTTT. This translates into CASSLFHRENTIYF.

This chain links TRBV11-3 with TRBJ1-6; D might be TRBD1 (6 bases). V was clipped by 3 bases and J by 7 bases, with 10 bases between them. Germline values: CDR1 SGHNT, CDR2 YENEEA. The CDR3 totals 14 residues. CDR3 residues: CASSLGGANSPLHF. The DNA for the CDR3 is TGTGCCAGCAGCTTGGGGGGGGCGAATTCACCCCTCCACTTT.

The J gene is TRBJ1-2, the V gene TRBV4-1; a weak D match, TRBD1 (6 bases). CDR1 and CDR2 (germline): MGHRA, YSYEKL. Between the trimmed V and J ends, which lost 5 bases and 6 bases, there was a span of 19 bases. This CDR3 comprises 15 residues. CDR3 nucleotides: TGCGCCAGCAGCGGGCTAGGTGACAGGAGAAATGGCTACACCTTC. This codes for CASSGLGDRRNGYTF.

The rearrangement uses TRBV6-5 and TRBJ1-6; a possible D gene is TRBD1 (6 bases). The CDR3 has 13 residues. V shed 5 bases and J shed 7 bases, with 9 bases lying between them. CDR1 MNHEY and CDR2 SVGAGI come from the germline V gene. As DNA, the CDR3 is TGTGCCAGCAGTCAGGGGATGAATTCACCCCTCCACTTT. Amino acids: CASSQGMNSPLHF.

The V call is TRBV28, the J call TRBJ1-1; 9 nucleotides match TRBD1. Germline CDR1 and CDR2: MDHEN and SYDVKM. CDR3 length: 20 residues. The trim removed 3 bases at V and 0 bases at J, leaving 17 bases unmatched. Here the CDR3 reads CASSFIYGTGSSDMNTEAFF. CDR3 bases: TGTGCCAGCAGTTTTATATACGGGACAGGGAGTTCCGACATGAACACTGAAGCTTTCTTT.

This clone was detected only a few times. The V and J genes are TRBV18 and TRBJ1-2; D is possibly TRBD1 (5 bases). The germline V and J ends were trimmed by 3 bases and 4 bases, with 12 bases remaining between them. Per the germline V gene, CDR1 is KGHSH and CDR2 is LQKENI. CDR3 length equals 14 residues. Here the CDR3 DNA reads TGTGCCAGCTCACCGACGGGGGAGCCCTATGGCTACACCTTC. Protein: CASSPTGEPYGYTF.

The genes are TRBV6-6 and TRBJ1-3; D gene ambiguous. Germline V CDR1 and CDR2: MNHNY, SVGAGI (reference sequence). The CDR3 is made up of 13 amino acids. Trimming pared 8 bases from V and 4 bases from J, leaving 12 bases between. The CDR3 region has the DNA TGTGCCAGCTACGGGAGGGAAGGAAACACCATATATTTT. Residues: CASYGREGNTIYF.

The chain combines TRBV2 with TRBJ1-2, with 9 bases fitting TRBD1. The CDR3 extends over 13 amino acids. Germline loops: CDR1 SNHLY, CDR2 FYNNEI. The V and J ends lost 5 bases and 7 bases, in that order; junction bases with no gene match: 5. The chain's CDR3 is CASSWTGELGYTF. The CDR3 DNA reads as TGTGCCAGCAGTTGGACAGGGGAACTTGGCTACACCTTC.

This clone has just a few counts. This chain connects TRBV9 to TRBJ1-5; D uncertain. Between the trimmed V and J ends, which lost 4 bases and 6 bases, there was a span of 14 bases. Germline V CDR1 and CDR2: SGDLS, YYNGEE. The CDR3 length is 14 residues. The CDR3 sequence is CASSPGEGIQPQHF. CDR3 sequence (DNA): TGTGCCAGCAGCCCTGGGGAGGGAATTCAGCCCCAGCATTTT.

The rearrangement joins TRBV5-1 to TRBJ2-3; maybe TRBD1 (6 bases). This CDR3 is built from 14 residues. V lost 4 bases, J lost 4 bases, and 13 bases lay in between. Germline loops: CDR1 SGHRS, CDR2 YFSETQ. In nucleotides, the CDR3 is TGCGCCAGCAGCCCAGGACAGTCCTCAGATACGCAGTATTTT. Its translation is CASSPGQSSDTQYF. Full variable domain (outside the CDR3, taken from reference TRBV5-1 and TRBJ2-3): KAGVTQTPRYLIKTRGQQVTLSCSPISGHRSVSWYQQTPGQGLQFLFEYFSETQRNKGNFPGRFSGRQFSNSRSEMNVSTLELGDSALYLCASSPGQSSDTQYFGPGTRLTVL.

The chain has TRBV9 and TRBJ2-7, with D maybe TRBD1 (5 bases). Germline V lookup: CDR1 SGDLS, CDR2 YYNGEE. There are 13 residues in the CDR3. V gave up 3 bases and J gave up 3 bases, with 10 bases separating them. The CDR3 bases are TGTGCCAGCAGCGGTGGTAGGGGCTACGAGCAGTACTTC. This sequence encodes CASSGGRGYEQYF.

CDR3 residues: CASRLLLGTGSYEQYF. Here the CDR3 DNA reads TGCGCCAGCAGGTTGCTTTTAGGGACAGGGTCCTACGAGCAGTACTTC. V gene TRBV5-1 combines with J gene TRBJ2-7; 9 bases map to TRBD1. Germline V gene sequence: CDR1 SGHRS, CDR2 YFSETQ. The CDR3 totals 16 residues. V lost 5 bases to trimming and J lost 1 base; unmatched junction nucleotides: 10.

This chain connects TRBV27 to TRBJ2-1; the D gene is possibly TRBD2 (6 bases). Germline CDR1 is MNHEY and CDR2 is SMNVEV (reference sequence). The CDR3 consists of 17 residues. Trimming removed 5 bases at V and 7 bases at J, with 24 bases between. The chain's CDR3 is CASSPTNTGVMSNEQFF. The DNA of the CDR3 is TGTGCCAGCAGTCCCACCAATACGGGAGTAATGTCAAATGAGCAGTTCTTC.

The chain uses TRBV18 and TRBJ2-1; TRBD2 agrees at 11 bases. V gave up 1 base and J gave up 6 bases; unmatched junction bases: 2. Looked up from germline, CDR1 is KGHSH and CDR2 is LQKENI. This CDR3 is 15 amino acids long. The CDR3 loop is CASSPLGLAGNEQFF. The CDR3 DNA reads as TGTGCCAGCTCACCACTCGGACTAGCGGGCAATGAGCAGTTCTTC.